This TCR beta chain was recorded in a study of blood T cell repertoires in COVID-19. Study details: Acute-phase and convalescent COVID-19 samples originated in the United States, Italy and Spain.

Measured with immunoSEQ multiplex PCR; TCRdb has only the in-frame clones, and not every one. The top ten clones hold roughly 3.7% of a sample with 250,000 or so clones, over 80% of them seen once. A single count supports this clone. This CDR3 has 14 amino acids. Cohorts were determined from participant-reported clinical history. Exposed participants came across a COVID-19 case within 2 weeks before study entry. The receptor was isolated from a woman in her 30s who had been exposed to COVID-19. Sequencing was carried out using PBMCs or T cells enriched from blood (not recorded which). The chain links TRBV1 to TRBJ2-3; the tabulated D call, TRBD2, remains unverified against the DNA. TRBV1 is a listed pseudogene. CDR3 nucleotide sequence: TGCACCAGCAGCCTCACTAGCAGCACAGATACGCAGTATTTT. Protein sequence: CTSSLTSSTDTQYF.